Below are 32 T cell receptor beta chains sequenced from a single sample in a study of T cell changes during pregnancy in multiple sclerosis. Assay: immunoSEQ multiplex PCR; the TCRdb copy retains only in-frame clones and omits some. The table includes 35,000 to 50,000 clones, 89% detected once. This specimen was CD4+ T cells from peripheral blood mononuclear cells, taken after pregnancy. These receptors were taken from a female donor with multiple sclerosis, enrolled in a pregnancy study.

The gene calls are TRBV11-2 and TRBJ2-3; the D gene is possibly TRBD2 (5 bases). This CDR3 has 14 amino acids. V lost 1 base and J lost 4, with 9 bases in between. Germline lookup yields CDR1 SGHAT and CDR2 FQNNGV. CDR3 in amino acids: CASSLGLAADTQYF. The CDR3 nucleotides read TGTGCCAGCAGCTTAGGCCTAGCCGCAGATACGCAGTATTTT.

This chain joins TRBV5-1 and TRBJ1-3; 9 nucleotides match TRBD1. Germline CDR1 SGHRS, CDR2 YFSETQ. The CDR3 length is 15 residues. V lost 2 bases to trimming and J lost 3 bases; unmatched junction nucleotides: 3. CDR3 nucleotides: TGCGCCAGCAGCTTACAGGGGGCGCTTGGAAACACCATATATTTT. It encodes CASSLQGALGNTIYF.

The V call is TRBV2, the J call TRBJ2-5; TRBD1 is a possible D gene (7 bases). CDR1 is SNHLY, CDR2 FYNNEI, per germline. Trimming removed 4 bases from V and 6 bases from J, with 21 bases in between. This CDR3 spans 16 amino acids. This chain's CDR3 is CASSGGSRGVVQTQYF. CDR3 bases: TGTGCCAGCAGTGGGGGGTCCAGGGGGGTGGTTCAGACCCAGTACTTC.

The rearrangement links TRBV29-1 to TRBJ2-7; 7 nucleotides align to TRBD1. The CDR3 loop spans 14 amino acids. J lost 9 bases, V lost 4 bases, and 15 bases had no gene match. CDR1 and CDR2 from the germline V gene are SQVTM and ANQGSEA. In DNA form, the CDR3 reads TGCAGCGTTGTTAAGGAGCAGGGGGAATTGGGGCAGTACTTC. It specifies CSVVKEQGELGQYF.

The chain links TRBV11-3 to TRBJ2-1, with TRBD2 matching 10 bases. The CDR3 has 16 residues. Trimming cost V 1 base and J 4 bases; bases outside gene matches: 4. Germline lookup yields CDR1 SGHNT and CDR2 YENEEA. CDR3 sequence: CASSLGWTSGYNEQFF. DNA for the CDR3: TGTGCCAGCAGCTTAGGTTGGACTAGCGGATACAATGAGCAGTTCTTC.

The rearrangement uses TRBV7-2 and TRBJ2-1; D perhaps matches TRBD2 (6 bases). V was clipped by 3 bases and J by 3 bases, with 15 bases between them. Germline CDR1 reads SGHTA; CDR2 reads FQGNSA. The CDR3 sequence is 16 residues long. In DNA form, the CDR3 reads TGTGCCAGCAGCTTTTTGGGCGGGAACATCTACAATGAGCAGTTCTTC. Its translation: CASSFLGGNIYNEQFF. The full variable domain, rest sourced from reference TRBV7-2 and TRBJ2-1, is GAGVSQSPSNKVTEKGKDVELRCDPISGHTALYWYRQSLGQGLEFLIYFQGNSAPDKSGLPSDRFSAERTGGSVSTLTIQRTQQEDSAVYLCASSFLGGNIYNEQFFGPGTRLTVL.

The DNA for the CDR3 is TGCGCCAGCAGTGAGTCGGGTAGCGGGCTAGGAGGAGAGACCCAGTACTTC. Its protein is CASSESGSGLGGETQYF. This chain joins TRBV10-1 and TRBJ2-5, with 7 bases fitting TRBD2. Germline loops: CDR1 WNHNN, CDR2 SYGVQD (reference sequence). The V segment lost 0 bases and the J segment 4 bases; nucleotides outside the gene matches: 11. CDR3 length: 17 residues.

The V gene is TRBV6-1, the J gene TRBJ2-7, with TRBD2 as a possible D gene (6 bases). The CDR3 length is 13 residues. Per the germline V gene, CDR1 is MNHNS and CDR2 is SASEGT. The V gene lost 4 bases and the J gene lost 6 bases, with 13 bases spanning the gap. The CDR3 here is CASSARLGSEQYF. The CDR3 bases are TGTGCCAGCAGTGCAAGACTAGGGTCCGAGCAGTACTTC.

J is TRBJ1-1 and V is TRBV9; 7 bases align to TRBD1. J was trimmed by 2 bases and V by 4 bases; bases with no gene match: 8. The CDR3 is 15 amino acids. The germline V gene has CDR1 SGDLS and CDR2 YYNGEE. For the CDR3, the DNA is TGTGCCAGCAGCCCCCGTGACAGGGAAAACACTGAAGCTTTCTTT. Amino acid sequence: CASSPRDRENTEAFF.

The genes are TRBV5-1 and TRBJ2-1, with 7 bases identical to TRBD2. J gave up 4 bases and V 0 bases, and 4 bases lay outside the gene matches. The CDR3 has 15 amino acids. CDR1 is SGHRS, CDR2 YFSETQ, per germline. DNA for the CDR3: TGCGCCAGCAGCTTGGTAGGACTAGGGTACAATGAGCAGTTCTTC. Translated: CASSLVGLGYNEQFF.

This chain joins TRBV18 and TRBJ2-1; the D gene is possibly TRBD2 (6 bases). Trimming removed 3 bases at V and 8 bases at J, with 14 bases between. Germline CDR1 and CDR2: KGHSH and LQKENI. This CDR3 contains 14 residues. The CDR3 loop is CASSPPGVLDEQFF. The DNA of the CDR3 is TGTGCCAGCTCACCCCCGGGGGTGCTGGATGAGCAGTTCTTC.

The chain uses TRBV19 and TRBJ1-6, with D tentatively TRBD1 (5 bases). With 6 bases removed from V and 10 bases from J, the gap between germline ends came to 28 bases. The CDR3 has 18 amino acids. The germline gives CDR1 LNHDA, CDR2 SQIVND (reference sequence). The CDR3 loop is CASSRKIAGSSERSPLHF. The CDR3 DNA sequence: TGTGCCAGTAGCCGAAAGATAGCAGGGTCTAGTGAGAGATCACCCCTCCACTTT.

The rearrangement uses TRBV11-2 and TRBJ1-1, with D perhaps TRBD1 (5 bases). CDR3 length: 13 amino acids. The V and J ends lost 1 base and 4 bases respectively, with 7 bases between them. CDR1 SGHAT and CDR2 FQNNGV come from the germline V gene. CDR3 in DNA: TGTGCCAGCAGCTTAGTAGGGGCCACTGAAGCTTTCTTT. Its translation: CASSLVGATEAFF. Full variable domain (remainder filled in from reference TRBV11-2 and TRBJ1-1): EAGVAQSPRYKIIEKRQSVAFWCNPISGHATLYWYQQILGQGPKLLIQFQNNGVVDDSQLPKDRFSAERLKGVDSTLKIQPAKLEDSAVYLCASSLVGATEAFFGQGTRLTVV.

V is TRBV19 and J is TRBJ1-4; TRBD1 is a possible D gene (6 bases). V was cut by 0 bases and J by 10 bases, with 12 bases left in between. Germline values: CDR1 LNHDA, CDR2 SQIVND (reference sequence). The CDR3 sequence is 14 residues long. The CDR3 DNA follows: TGTGCCAGTAGTATAGATCGACAGGCAGGAAAACTGTTTTTT. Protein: CASSIDRQAGKLFF.

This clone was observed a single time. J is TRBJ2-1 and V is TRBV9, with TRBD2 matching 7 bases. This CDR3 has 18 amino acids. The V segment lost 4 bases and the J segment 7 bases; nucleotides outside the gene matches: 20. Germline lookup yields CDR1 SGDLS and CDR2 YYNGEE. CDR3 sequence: CASSRSFEGGPPRNEQFF. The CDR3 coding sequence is TGTGCCAGCAGCCGGTCGTTTGAGGGAGGGCCCCCTAGGAATGAGCAGTTCTTC.

The DNA for the CDR3 is TGTGCCAGCAGTGGCACCGGGACTAGCGGGAGGGACAATGAGCAGTTCTTC. Its protein product is CASSGTGTSGRDNEQFF. The rearrangement uses TRBV27 and TRBJ2-1; 16 bases line up with TRBD2. V shed 5 bases and J 5 bases; nucleotides not matched to a gene: 6. Looked up from germline, CDR1 is MNHEY and CDR2 is SMNVEV (reference sequence). The CDR3 length is 17 residues.

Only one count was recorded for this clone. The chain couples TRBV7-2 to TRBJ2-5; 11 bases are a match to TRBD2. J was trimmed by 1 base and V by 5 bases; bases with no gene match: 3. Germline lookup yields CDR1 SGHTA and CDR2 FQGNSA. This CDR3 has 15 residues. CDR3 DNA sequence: TGTGCCAGCAGCCTGACTAGCGGGACCCAAGAGACCCAGTACTTC. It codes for CASSLTSGTQETQYF.

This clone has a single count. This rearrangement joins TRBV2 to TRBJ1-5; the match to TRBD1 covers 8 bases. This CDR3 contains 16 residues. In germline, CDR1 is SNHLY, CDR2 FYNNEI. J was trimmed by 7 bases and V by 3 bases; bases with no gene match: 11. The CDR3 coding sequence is TGTGCCAGCAGTGATGGGACGGACAGGGCCGGCCAGCCCCAGCATTTT. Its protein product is CASSDGTDRAGQPQHF.

The CDR3 is CASSLGSQETQYF. CDR3 DNA sequence: TGTGCCAGCAGCTTGGGCAGCCAAGAGACCCAGTACTTC. J is TRBJ2-5 and V is TRBV5-5, with D hard to call. Between the trimmed V and J ends, which lost 0 bases and 1 base, there was a span of 4 bases. Germline V gene lookup returns CDR1 SGHKS and CDR2 YYEKEE (reference sequence). This CDR3 has 13 amino acids. The full variable domain, rest sourced from reference TRBV5-5 and TRBJ2-5, is DAGVTQSPTHLIKTRGQQVTLRCSPISGHKSVSWYQQVLGQGPQFIFQYYEKEERGRGNFPDRFSARQFPNYSSELNVNALLLGDSALYLCASSLGSQETQYFGPGTRLLVL.

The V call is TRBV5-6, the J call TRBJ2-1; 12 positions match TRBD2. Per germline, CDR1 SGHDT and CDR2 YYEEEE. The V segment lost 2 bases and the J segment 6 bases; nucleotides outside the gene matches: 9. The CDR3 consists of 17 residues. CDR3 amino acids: CASSFPSGRGFGNEQFF. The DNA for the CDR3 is TGTGCCAGCAGCTTTCCTAGCGGGAGGGGGTTTGGCAATGAGCAGTTCTTC.

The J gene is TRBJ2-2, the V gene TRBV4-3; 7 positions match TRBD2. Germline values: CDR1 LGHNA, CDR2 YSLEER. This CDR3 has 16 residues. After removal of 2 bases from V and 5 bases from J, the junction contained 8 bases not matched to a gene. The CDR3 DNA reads TGCGCCAGCAGCCAAACGGCGGGGGTTCCAACCGGGGAGCTGTTTTTT. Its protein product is CASSQTAGVPTGELFF.

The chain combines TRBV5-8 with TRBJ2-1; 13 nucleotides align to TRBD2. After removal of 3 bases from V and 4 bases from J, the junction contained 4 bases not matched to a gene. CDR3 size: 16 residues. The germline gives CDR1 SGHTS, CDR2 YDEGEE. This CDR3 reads CASSSGLAGLYNEQFF. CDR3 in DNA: TGTGCCAGCAGCTCGGGACTAGCGGGACTATACAATGAGCAGTTCTTC.

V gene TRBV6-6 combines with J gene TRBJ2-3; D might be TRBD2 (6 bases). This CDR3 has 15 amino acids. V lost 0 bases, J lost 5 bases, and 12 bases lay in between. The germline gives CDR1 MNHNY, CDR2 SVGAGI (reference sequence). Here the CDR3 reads CASSYSGGLGDTQYF. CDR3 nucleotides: TGTGCCAGCAGTTACTCCGGAGGGCTGGGAGATACGCAGTATTTT.

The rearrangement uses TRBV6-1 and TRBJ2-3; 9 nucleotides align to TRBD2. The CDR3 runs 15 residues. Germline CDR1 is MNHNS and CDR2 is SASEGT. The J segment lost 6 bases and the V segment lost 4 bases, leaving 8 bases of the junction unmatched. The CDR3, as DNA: TGTGCCAGCAGTGTCGGTGGCGGGAGGGCGGATACGCAGTATTTT. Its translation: CASSVGGGRADTQYF.

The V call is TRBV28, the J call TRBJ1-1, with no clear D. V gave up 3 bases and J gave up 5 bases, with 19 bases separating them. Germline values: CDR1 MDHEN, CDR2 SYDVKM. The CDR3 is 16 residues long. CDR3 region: CASSFPAREPRTEAFF. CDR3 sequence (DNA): TGTGCCAGCAGTTTCCCAGCCCGGGAGCCTAGGACTGAAGCTTTCTTT.

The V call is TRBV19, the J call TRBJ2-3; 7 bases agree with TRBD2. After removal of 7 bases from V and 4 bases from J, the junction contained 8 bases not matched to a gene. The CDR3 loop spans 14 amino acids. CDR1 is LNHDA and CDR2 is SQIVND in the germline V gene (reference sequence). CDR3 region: CASIGGSVADTQYF. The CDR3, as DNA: TGTGCCAGTATCGGCGGGAGCGTGGCAGATACGCAGTATTTT.

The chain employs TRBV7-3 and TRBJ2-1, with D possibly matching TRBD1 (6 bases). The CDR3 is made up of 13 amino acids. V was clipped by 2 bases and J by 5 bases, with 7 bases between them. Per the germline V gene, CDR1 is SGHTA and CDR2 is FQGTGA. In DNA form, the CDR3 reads TGTGCCAGCAGCTTATCAGGGGACAATGAGCAGTTCTTC. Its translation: CASSLSGDNEQFF.

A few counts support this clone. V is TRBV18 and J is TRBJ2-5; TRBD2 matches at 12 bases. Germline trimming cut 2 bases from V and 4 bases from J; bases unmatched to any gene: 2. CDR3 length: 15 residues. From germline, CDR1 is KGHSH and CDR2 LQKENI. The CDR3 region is CASSPEGLAGETQYF. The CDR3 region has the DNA TGTGCCAGCTCACCAGAGGGACTAGCGGGAGAGACCCAGTACTTC. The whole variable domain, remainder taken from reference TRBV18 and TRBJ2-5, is NAGVMQNPRHLVRRRGQEARLRCSPMKGHSHVYWYRQLPEEGLKFMVYLQKENIIDESGMPKERFSAEFPKEGPSILRIQQVVRGDSAAYFCASSPEGLAGETQYFGPGTRLLVL.

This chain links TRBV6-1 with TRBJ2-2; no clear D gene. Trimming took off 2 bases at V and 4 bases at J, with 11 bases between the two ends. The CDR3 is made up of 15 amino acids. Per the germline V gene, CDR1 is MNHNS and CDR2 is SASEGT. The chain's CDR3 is CASSESLLLTGELFF. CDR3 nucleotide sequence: TGTGCCAGCAGTGAATCCCTATTGCTCACCGGGGAGCTGTTTTTT.

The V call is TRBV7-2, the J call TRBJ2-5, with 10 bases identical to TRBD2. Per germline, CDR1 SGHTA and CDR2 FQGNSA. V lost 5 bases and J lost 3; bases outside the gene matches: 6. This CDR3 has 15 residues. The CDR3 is CASSPPGLAEETQYF. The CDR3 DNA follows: TGTGCCAGCAGCCCTCCTGGACTAGCGGAAGAGACCCAGTACTTC.

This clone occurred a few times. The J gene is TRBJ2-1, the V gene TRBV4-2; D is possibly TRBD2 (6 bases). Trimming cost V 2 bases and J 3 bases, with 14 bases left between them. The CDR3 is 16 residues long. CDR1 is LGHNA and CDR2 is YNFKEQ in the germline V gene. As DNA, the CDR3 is TGTGCCAGCAGCCAAATAACGGGAGCGAACTACAATGAGCAGTTCTTC. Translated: CASSQITGANYNEQFF.

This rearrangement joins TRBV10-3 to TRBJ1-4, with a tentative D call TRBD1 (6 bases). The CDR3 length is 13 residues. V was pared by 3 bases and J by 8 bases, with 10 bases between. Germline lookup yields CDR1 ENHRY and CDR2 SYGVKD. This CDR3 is CAISDVRGEKLFF. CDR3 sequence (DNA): TGTGCCATCAGTGATGTCAGGGGAGAAAAACTGTTTTTT.